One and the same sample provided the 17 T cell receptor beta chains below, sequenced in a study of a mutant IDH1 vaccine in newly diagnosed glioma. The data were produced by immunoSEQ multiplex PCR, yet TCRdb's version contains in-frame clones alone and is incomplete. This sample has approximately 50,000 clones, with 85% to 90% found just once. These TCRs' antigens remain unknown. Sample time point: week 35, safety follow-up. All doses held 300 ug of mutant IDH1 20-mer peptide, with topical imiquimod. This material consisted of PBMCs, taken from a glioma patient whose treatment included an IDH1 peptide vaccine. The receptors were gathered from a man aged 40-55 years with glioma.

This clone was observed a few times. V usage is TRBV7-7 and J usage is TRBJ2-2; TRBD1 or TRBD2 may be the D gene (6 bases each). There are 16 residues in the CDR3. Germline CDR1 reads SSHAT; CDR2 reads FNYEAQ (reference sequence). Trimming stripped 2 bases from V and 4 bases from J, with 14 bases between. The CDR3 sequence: CASSLTGAGGTGELFF. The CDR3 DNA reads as TGTGCCAGCAGCTTAACGGGGGCTGGCGGCACCGGGGAGCTGTTTTTT.

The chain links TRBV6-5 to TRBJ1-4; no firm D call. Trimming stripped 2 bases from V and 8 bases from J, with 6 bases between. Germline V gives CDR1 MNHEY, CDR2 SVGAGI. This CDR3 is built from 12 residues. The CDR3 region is CASSYGNEKLFF. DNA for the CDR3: TGTGCCAGCAGTTACGGAAACGAAAAACTGTTTTTT.

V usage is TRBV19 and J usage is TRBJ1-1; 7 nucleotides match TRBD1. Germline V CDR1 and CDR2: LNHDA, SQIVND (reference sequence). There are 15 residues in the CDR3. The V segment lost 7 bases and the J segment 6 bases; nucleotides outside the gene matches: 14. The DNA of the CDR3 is TGTGCCAGTACCGTCCCCAGGCAGGGGGGAGCTGAAGCTTTCTTT. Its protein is CASTVPRQGGAEAFF.

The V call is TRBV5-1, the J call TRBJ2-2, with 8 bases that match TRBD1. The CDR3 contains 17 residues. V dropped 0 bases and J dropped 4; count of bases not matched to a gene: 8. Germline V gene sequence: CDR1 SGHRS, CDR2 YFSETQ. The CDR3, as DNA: TGCGCCAGCAGCTTGGCCCGCAGGGGGCGCTTCACCGGGGAGCTGTTTTTT. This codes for CASSLARRGRFTGELFF. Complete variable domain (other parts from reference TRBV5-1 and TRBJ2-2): KAGVTQTPRYLIKTRGQQVTLSCSPISGHRSVSWYQQTPGQGLQFLFEYFSETQRNKGNFPGRFSGRQFSNSRSEMNVSTLELGDSALYLCASSLARRGRFTGELFFGEGSRLTVL.

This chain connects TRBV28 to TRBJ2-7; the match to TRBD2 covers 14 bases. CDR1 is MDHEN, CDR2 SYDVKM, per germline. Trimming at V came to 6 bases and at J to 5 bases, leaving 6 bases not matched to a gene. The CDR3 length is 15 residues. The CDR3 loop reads CASSSGTSGSNEQYF. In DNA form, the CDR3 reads TGTGCCAGCAGCTCCGGGACTAGCGGGAGTAACGAGCAGTACTTC. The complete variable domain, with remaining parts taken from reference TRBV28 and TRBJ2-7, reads DVKVTQSSRYLVKRTGEKVFLECVQDMDHENMFWYRQDPGLGLRLIYFSYDVKMKEKGDIPEGYSVSREKKERFSLILESASTNQTSMYLCASSSGTSGSNEQYFGPGTRLTVT.

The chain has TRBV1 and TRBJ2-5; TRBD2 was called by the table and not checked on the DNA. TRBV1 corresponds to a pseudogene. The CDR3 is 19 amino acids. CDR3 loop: CTSSQDLRTSGSAQETQYF. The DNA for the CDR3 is TGCACCAGCAGCCAAGATCTCAGGACTAGCGGGAGCGCCCAAGAGACCCAGTACTTC.

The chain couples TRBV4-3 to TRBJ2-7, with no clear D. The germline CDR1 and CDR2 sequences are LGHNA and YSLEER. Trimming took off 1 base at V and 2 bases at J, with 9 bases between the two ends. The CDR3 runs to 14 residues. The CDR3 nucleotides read TGCGCCAGCAGCCAAGGGCCCGGCACCTACGAGCAGTACTTC. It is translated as CASSQGPGTYEQYF.

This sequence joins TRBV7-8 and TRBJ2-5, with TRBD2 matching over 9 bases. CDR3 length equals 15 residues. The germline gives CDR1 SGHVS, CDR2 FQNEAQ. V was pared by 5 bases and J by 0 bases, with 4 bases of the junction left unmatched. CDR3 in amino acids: CASSLLAGYQETQYF. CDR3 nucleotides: TGTGCCAGCAGCCTACTAGCGGGTTACCAAGAGACCCAGTACTTC.

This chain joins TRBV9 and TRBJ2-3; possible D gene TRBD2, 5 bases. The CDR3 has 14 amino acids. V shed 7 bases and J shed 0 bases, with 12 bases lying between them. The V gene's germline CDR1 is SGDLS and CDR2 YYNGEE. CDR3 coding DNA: TGTGCCAGCGACGAGGGATCCAGCACAGATACGCAGTATTTT. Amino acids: CASDEGSSTDTQYF.

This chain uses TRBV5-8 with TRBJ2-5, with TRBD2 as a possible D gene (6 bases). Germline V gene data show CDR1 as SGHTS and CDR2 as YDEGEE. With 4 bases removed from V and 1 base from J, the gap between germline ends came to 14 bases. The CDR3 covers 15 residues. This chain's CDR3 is CASSPEGLSQETQYF. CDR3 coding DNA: TGTGCCAGCAGCCCCGAAGGACTATCCCAAGAGACCCAGTACTTC.

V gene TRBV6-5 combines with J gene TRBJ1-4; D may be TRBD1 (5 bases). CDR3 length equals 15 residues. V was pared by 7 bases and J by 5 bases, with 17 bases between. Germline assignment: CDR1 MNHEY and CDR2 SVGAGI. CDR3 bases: TGTGCCAGCACCCTGGTCCAGGGAGGAAATGAAAAACTGTTTTTT. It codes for CASTLVQGGNEKLFF.

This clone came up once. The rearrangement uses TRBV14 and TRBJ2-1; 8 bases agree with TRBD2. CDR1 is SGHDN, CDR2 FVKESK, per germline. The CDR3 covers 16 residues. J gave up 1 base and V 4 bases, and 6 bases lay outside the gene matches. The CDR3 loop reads CASSRLAGTSYNEQFF. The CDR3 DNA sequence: TGTGCCAGCAGCCGGTTAGCGGGGACATCCTACAATGAGCAGTTCTTC.

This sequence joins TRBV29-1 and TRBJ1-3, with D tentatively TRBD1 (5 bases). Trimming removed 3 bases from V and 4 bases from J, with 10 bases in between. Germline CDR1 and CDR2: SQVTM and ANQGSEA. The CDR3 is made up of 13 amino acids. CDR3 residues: CSVDLSGGNTIYF. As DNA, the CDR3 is TGCAGCGTTGACTTGTCAGGGGGAAACACCATATATTTT.

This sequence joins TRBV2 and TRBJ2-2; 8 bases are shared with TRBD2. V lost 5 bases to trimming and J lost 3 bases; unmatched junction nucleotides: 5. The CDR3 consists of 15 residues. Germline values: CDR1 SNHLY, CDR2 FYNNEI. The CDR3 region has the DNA TGTGCCAGCAGTCGGACTAGCTCACACACCGGGGAGCTGTTTTTT. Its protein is CASSRTSSHTGELFF.

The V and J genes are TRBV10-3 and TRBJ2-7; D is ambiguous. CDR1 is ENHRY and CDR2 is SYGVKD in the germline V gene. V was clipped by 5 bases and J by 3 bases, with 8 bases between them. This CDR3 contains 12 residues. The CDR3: CAISPTVYEQYF. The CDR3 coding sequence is TGTGCCATCAGTCCTACAGTCTACGAGCAGTACTTC.

CDR3 DNA sequence: TGTGCCAGCAGCGCCGGCGAGCTGGAAGGTCAGCCCCAGCATTTT. The encoded protein is CASSAGELEGQPQHF. The rearrangement uses TRBV7-9 and TRBJ1-5; D is unclear. The CDR3 is 15 amino acids. V lost 5 bases and J lost 6, with 17 bases in between. Germline V lookup: CDR1 SEHNR, CDR2 FQNEAQ (reference sequence).

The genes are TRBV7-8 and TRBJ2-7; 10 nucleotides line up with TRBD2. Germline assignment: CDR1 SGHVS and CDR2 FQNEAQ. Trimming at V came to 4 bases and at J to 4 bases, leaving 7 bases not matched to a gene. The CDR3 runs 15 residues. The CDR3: CASSSPGLARYEQYF. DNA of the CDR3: TGTGCCAGCAGCTCGCCGGGACTAGCGAGGTACGAGCAGTACTTC.